This TCR beta chain is from a study of blood T cell repertoires in COVID-19. This CDR3 region has 13 residues. The trim removed 9 bases at V and 5 bases at J, leaving 5 bases unmatched. CDR1 and CDR2 from the germline V gene are KGHDR and SFDVKD. Sequencing was performed with immunoSEQ multiplex PCR; in TCRdb, only in-frame clones are kept and a portion is missing. The repertoire holds approximately 25,000 clones, 86% seen once, with about 12% in the top ten. The sequenced sample was peripheral blood. The chain recombines TRBV24-1 with TRBJ1-5; 8 bases line up with TRBD1. The clonotype was recovered from an elderly woman with active or convalescent COVID-19. CDR3 sequence reads: CATSDREHQPQHF. The CDR3 nucleotides are TGTGCCACCTCGGACAGGGAGCATCAGCCCCAGCATTTT.